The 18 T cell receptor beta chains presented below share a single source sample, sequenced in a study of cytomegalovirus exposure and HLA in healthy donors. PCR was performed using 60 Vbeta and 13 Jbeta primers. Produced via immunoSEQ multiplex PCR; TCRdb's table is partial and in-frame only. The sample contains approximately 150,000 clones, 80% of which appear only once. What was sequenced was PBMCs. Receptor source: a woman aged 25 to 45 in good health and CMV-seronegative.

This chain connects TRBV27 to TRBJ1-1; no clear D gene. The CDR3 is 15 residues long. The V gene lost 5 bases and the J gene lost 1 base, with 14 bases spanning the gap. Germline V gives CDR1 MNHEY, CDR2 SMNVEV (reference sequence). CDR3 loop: CASSPRGGRNTEAFF. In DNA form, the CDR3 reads TGTGCCAGCAGTCCACGTGGTGGCAGGAACACTGAAGCTTTCTTT.

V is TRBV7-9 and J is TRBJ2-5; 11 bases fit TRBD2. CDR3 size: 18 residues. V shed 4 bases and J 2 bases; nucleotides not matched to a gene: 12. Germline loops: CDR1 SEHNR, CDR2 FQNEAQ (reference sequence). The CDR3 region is CASSSLVAGGYVQETQYF. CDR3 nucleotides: TGTGCCAGCAGCTCCTTGGTAGCGGGGGGGTACGTACAAGAGACCCAGTACTTC. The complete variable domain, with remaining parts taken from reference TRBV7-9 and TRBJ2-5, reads DTGVSQNPRHKITKRGQNVTFRCDPISEHNRLYWYRQTLGQGPEFLTYFQNEAQLEKSRLLSDRFSAERPKGSFSTLEIQRTEQGDSAMYLCASSSLVAGGYVQETQYFGPGTRLLVL.

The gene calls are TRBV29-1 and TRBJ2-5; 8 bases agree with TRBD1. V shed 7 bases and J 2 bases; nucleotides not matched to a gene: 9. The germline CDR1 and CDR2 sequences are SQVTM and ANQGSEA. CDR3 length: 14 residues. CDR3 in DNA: TGCAGCGCTACCGGGACAGGAGGACAAGAGACCCAGTACTTC. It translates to CSATGTGGQETQYF.

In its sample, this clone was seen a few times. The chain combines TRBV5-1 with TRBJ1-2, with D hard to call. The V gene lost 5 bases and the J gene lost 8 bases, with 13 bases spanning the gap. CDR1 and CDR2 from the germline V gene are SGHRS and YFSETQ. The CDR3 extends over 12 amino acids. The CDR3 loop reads CASSVGVRGYTF. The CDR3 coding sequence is TGCGCCAGCAGTGTCGGGGTGAGGGGCTACACCTTC.

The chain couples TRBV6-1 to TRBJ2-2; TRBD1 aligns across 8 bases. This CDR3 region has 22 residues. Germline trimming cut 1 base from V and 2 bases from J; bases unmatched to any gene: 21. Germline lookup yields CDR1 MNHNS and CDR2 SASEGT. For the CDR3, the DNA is TGTGCCAGCAGTGAAGAGCGAAGTCGGACAGGGCAAAGGAGTTTCAACACCGGGGAGCTGTTTTTT. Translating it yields CASSEERSRTGQRSFNTGELFF.

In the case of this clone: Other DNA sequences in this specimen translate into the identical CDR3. CDR3 in amino acids: CASSFPDSYEQYF. The CDR3 nucleotides read TGTGCCAGCAGCTTTCCAGACTCCTACGAGCAGTACTTC. The V call is TRBV7-9, the J call TRBJ2-7, with D unresolved. Deletions cut 3 bases from V and 0 bases from J, with 6 bases between. The CDR3 is made up of 13 amino acids. In germline, CDR1 is SEHNR, CDR2 FQNEAQ (reference sequence).

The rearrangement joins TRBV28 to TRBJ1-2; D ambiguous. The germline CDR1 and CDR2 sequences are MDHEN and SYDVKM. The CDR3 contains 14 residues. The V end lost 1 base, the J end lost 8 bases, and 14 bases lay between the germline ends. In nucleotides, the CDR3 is TGTGCCAGCAGTTTATTCCCCTCTGTCTTAGGCTACACCTTC. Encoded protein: CASSLFPSVLGYTF.

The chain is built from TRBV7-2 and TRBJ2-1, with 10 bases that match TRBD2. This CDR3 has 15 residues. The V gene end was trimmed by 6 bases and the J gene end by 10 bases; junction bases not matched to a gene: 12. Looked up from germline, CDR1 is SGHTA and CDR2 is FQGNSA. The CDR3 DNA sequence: TGTGCCAGCAGACTAAGGGCTAGCGGGAGTAGGGAGCAGTTCTTC. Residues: CASRLRASGSREQFF.

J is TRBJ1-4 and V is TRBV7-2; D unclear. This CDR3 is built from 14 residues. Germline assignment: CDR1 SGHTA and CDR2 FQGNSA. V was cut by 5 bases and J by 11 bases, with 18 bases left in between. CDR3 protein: CASSPAGSPEKLFF. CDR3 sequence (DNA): TGTGCCAGCAGCCCGGCGGGCAGCCCGGAGAAACTGTTTTTT.

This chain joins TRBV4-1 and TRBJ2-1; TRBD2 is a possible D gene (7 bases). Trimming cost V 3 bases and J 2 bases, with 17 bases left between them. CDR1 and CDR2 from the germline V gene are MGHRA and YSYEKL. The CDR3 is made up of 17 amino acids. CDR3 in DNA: TGCGCCAGCAGCCATTATAGGGGGGGCGAGGCCTACAATGAGCAGTTCTTC. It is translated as CASSHYRGGEAYNEQFF.

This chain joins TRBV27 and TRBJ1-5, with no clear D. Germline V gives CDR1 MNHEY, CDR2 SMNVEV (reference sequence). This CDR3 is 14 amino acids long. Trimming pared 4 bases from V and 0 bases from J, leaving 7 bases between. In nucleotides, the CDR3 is TGTGCCAGCAGTTGGAGAGGTAGCAATCAGCCCCAGCATTTT. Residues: CASSWRGSNQPQHF.

Here the CDR3 reads CAISESGGFRNQPQHF. The CDR3 DNA sequence: TGTGCCATCAGTGAGTCTGGAGGGTTTCGCAATCAGCCCCAGCATTTT. The V gene is TRBV10-3, the J gene TRBJ1-5; D is undetermined. The CDR3 is 16 amino acids. Trimming shortened V by 0 bases and J by 2 bases, and 11 bases separated the two germline ends. CDR1 is ENHRY, CDR2 SYGVKD, per germline.

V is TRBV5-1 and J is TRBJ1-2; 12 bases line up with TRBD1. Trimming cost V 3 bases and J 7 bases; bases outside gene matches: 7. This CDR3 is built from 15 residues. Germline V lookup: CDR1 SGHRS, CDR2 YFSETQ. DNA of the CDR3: TGCGCCAGCAGCTCCCGGGACAGGGGGCACTCTGGCTACACCTTC. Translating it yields CASSSRDRGHSGYTF.

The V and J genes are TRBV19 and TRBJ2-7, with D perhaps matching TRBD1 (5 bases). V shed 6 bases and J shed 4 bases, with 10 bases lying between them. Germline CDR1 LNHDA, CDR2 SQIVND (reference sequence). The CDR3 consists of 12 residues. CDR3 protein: CASSMQGYEQYF. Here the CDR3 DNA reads TGTGCCAGTAGCATGCAGGGTTACGAGCAGTACTTC.

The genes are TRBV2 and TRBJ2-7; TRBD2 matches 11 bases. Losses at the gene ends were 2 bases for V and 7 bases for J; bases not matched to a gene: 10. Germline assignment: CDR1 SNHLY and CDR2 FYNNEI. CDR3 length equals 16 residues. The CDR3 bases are TGTGCCAGCAGTGAACGGGCACTAGCGGGAGCGGGGGAGCAGTACTTC. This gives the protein CASSERALAGAGEQYF.

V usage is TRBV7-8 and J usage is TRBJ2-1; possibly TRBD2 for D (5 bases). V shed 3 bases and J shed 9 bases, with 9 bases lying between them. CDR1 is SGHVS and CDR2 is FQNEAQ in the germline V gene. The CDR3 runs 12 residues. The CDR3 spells CASSFSVSEQFF. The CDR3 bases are TGTGCCAGCAGCTTTAGCGTAAGTGAGCAGTTCTTC.

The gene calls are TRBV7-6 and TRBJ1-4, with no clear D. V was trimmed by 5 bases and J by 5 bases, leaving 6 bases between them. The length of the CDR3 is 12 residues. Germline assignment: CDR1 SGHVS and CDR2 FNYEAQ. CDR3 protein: CASSRRNEKLFF. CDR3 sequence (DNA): TGTGCCAGCAGCCGGAGGAATGAAAAACTGTTTTTT.

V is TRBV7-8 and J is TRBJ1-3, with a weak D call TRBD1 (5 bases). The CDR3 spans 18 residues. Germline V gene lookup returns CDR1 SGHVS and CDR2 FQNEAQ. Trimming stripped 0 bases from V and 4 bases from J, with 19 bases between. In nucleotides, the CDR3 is TGTGCCAGCAGCTTAGCGGGCTGGGGAGGGGCATGGGGAAACACCATATATTTT. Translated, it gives CASSLAGWGGAWGNTIYF.